What follows are 30 T cell receptor beta chains derived from one specimen sequenced in a study of beta chain features in type 1 diabetes. Every bit of the isolated RNA underwent reverse transcription, so sequencing read expressed TCRB transcripts. TCRdb's copy holds only in-frame clones and misses some; the assay was immunoSEQ multiplex PCR. Among about 620,000 clones listed, roughly a sixth were seen once. The sample consisted of naive CD4+ T cells from blood. The receptors shown here come from a man younger than 35 in good health.

This clone was seen a single time. The sample has other DNA sequences that encode this CDR3 too. This chain uses TRBV7-3 with TRBJ2-3, with a possible D match to TRBD2 (6 bases). The germline V gene has CDR1 SGHTA and CDR2 FQGTGA. V was trimmed by 5 bases and J by 6 bases, leaving 18 bases between them. The CDR3 extends over 15 amino acids. The CDR3 sequence: CASSPRQGGADTQYF. CDR3 DNA sequence: TGTGCCAGCAGCCCACGTCAGGGCGGGGCGGATACGCAGTATTTT. The full variable domain, its missing parts supplied by reference TRBV7-3 and TRBJ2-3, is GAGVSQTPSNKVTEKGKYVELRCDPISGHTALYWYRQSLGQGPEFLIYFQGTGAADDSGLPNDRFFAVRPEGSVSTLKIQRTERGDSAVYLCASSPRQGGADTQYFGPGTRLTVL.

This clone was observed a handful of times. The gene calls are TRBV6-6 and TRBJ2-7; TRBD1 aligns across 7 bases. Germline-derived CDR1 and CDR2 are MNHNY and SVGAGI (reference sequence). CDR3 size: 15 residues. Losses at the gene ends were 6 bases for V and 1 base for J; bases not matched to a gene: 9. The CDR3 region has the DNA TGTGCCAGCAGGAGGGACAGCCGAGGGTCCTACGAGCAGTACTTC. Its translation: CASRRDSRGSYEQYF.

The chain links TRBV14 to TRBJ2-3; D possibly corresponds to TRBD1 (5 bases). V lost 2 bases and J 9 bases, leaving 9 bases between the germline ends. CDR1 and CDR2 from the germline V gene are SGHDN and FVKESK. CDR3 length: 12 amino acids. Here the CDR3 reads CASSQQGWTQYF. DNA of the CDR3: TGTGCCAGCAGCCAACAGGGTTGGACGCAGTATTTT.

V gene TRBV7-2 combines with J gene TRBJ1-1, with D tentatively TRBD1 (6 bases). Trimming stripped 6 bases from V and 4 bases from J, with 15 bases between. The CDR3 runs to 14 residues. Germline V gives CDR1 SGHTA, CDR2 FQGNSA. The CDR3 sequence: CASRFTGPATEAFF. The CDR3 nucleotides are TGTGCCAGCAGATTTACAGGGCCCGCCACTGAAGCTTTCTTT. Based on the CDR3 plus reference TRBV7-2 and TRBJ1-1, the full variable domain is GAGVSQSPSNKVTEKGKDVELRCDPISGHTALYWYRQSLGQGLEFLIYFQGNSAPDKSGLPSDRFSAERTGGSVSTLTIQRTQQEDSAVYLCASRFTGPATEAFFGQGTRLTVV.

The sample holds a few counts of this clone. The rearrangement links TRBV5-1 to TRBJ1-1; the D is unclear. Trimming removed 0 bases from V and 5 bases from J, with 14 bases in between. CDR1 is SGHRS and CDR2 is YFSETQ in the germline V gene. This CDR3 has 15 amino acids. This CDR3 is CASSLEGSSGTEAFF. The CDR3 DNA sequence: TGCGCCAGCAGCTTGGAAGGCAGCTCGGGGACTGAAGCTTTCTTT.

A few counts support this clone. The V call is TRBV10-3, the J call TRBJ2-2; TRBD1 matches 11 bases. The CDR3 totals 12 residues. Germline V gene sequence: CDR1 ENHRY, CDR2 SYGVKD. V lost 9 bases, J lost 6 bases, and 0 bases stayed unmatched. The CDR3 DNA is TGTGCCATGGGACAGGGGGCCGGGGAGCTGTTTTTT. Translating gives CAMGQGAGELFF.

V usage is TRBV10-3 and J usage is TRBJ2-2, with no clear D. Germline V CDR1 and CDR2: ENHRY, SYGVKD. V gave up 8 bases and J gave up 0 bases, with 7 bases separating them. There are 13 residues in the CDR3. This chain's CDR3 is CAIGSANTGELFF. The CDR3 DNA reads as TGTGCCATCGGATCAGCGAACACCGGGGAGCTGTTTTTT.

The rearrangement joins TRBV28 to TRBJ2-3, with D perhaps assigned TRBD1 or TRBD2 (6 bases each). V lost 6 bases and J 1 base, leaving 11 bases between the germline ends. This CDR3 spans 14 amino acids. CDR1 and CDR2 (germline): MDHEN, SYDVKM. CDR3 sequence: CASRGGWGTDTQYF. CDR3 bases: TGTGCCAGCAGGGGGGGCTGGGGCACAGATACGCAGTATTTT.

The chain couples TRBV7-2 to TRBJ2-5; 14 positions match TRBD2. This CDR3 has 16 amino acids. Losses at the gene ends were 5 bases for V and 6 bases for J; bases not matched to a gene: 8. In germline, CDR1 is SGHTA, CDR2 FQGNSA. As DNA, the CDR3 is TGTGCCAGCAGCCCGACTAGCGGGAGGGCCCGTAAGACCCAGTACTTC. This gives the protein CASSPTSGRARKTQYF.

This clone was seen at least ten times. The genes are TRBV28 and TRBJ2-4, with D unresolved. The CDR3 loop spans 16 amino acids. Looked up from germline, CDR1 is MDHEN and CDR2 is SYDVKM. Trimming removed 1 base from V and 3 bases from J, with 13 bases in between. This CDR3 reads CASSLFGSLHKNIQYF. The CDR3 DNA sequence: TGTGCCAGCAGTTTATTCGGCAGTTTGCACAAAAACATTCAGTACTTC. Looking up the rest from reference TRBV28 and TRBJ2-4 gives the full variable domain: DVKVTQSSRYLVKRTGEKVFLECVQDMDHENMFWYRQDPGLGLRLIYFSYDVKMKEKGDIPEGYSVSREKKERFSLILESASTNQTSMYLCASSLFGSLHKNIQYFGAGTRLSVL.

CDR3 bases: TGTGCCAGCAGAAAATCGGGGGGTTATGGCTACACCTTC. It codes for CASRKSGGYGYTF. The rearrangement links TRBV25-1 to TRBJ1-2, with D possibly being TRBD1 (5 bases). This CDR3 comprises 13 residues. CDR1 is MGHDK and CDR2 is SYGVNS in the germline V gene. V lost 6 bases, J lost 5 bases, and 13 bases lay in between.

This clone was observed many times. V gene TRBV30 combines with J gene TRBJ2-1, with 9 positions matching TRBD2. The V gene's germline CDR1 is GTSNPN and CDR2 SVGIG (reference sequence). This CDR3 has 12 amino acids. V lost 0 bases and J lost 15; bases outside the gene matches: 6. As DNA, the CDR3 is TGTGCCTGGAGTGTAAGCGGGGGGCACTCGTTCTTC. Protein: CAWSVSGGHSFF.

This clone turned up a few times. The CDR3 here is CAISSSGVYGYTF. The CDR3 DNA is TGTGCCATCAGTAGCTCGGGAGTATATGGCTACACCTTC. The chain joins TRBV10-3 to TRBJ1-2; D call uncertain. Germline V lookup: CDR1 ENHRY, CDR2 SYGVKD. With 5 bases removed from V and 5 bases from J, the gap between germline ends came to 12 bases. The CDR3 contains 13 residues.

This clone was seen a few times. This rearrangement joins TRBV4-3 to TRBJ1-1; perhaps TRBD1 as D (5 bases). V gave up 1 base and J gave up 3 bases, with 12 bases separating them. Looked up from germline, CDR1 is LGHNA and CDR2 is YSLEER. The CDR3 runs 15 residues. DNA for the CDR3: TGCGCCAGCAGCCAAGGATGGGGCGGTCACACTGAAGCTTTCTTT. The encoded protein is CASSQGWGGHTEAFF.

The rearrangement joins TRBV18 to TRBJ1-4; D is perhaps TRBD1 (5 bases). There are 14 residues in the CDR3. Germline CDR1 and CDR2: KGHSH and LQKENI. The V end was cut by 5 bases, the J end by 1 base, with 8 bases between. CDR3 amino acids: CASSEQETNEKLFF. CDR3 nucleotides: TGTGCCAGCTCAGAACAGGAAACTAATGAAAAACTGTTTTTT.

The chain carries TRBV19 and TRBJ1-3; D not resolved. The CDR3 loop spans 14 amino acids. The germline V gene has CDR1 LNHDA and CDR2 SQIVND (reference sequence). The V gene lost 10 bases and the J gene lost 1 base, with 14 bases spanning the gap. CDR3 protein: CAISSIGSGNTIYF. The CDR3 bases are TGTGCCATCTCTTCGATCGGGTCTGGAAACACCATATATTTT.

The chain recombines TRBV7-8 with TRBJ2-5; the D is unclear. Germline V gene data show CDR1 as SGHVS and CDR2 as FQNEAQ. CDR3 length: 14 amino acids. Trimming stripped 2 bases from V and 4 bases from J, with 11 bases between. The CDR3 loop is CASSLPQERETQYF. In DNA form, the CDR3 reads TGTGCCAGCAGCTTACCCCAGGAGCGAGAGACCCAGTACTTC.

Remarks on this clone: One junction end does not reproduce the germline sequence, and a read error may be involved. Distinct nucleotide sequences in the sample also encode this CDR3. V and J are TRBV7-9 and TRBJ2-5; TRBD2 matches at 10 bases. This CDR3 contains 13 residues. The germline V gene encodes CDR1 SEHNR and CDR2 FQNEAQ (reference sequence). Here the CDR3 reads CATLAGTLETQYF. The CDR3 nucleotides are TGTGCCACACTAGCGGGAACTCTGGAGACCCAATACTTC.

This clone was found many times. The rearrangement uses TRBV7-9 and TRBJ2-3; possibly TRBD1 for D (5 bases). The CDR3 contains 14 residues. Germline V gives CDR1 SEHNR, CDR2 FQNEAQ (reference sequence). V was pared by 5 bases and J by 1 base, with 10 bases between. In DNA, the CDR3 is TGTGCCAGCAGCCCGATCAGGGGCACAGATACGCAGTATTTT. It encodes CASSPIRGTDTQYF.

The chain combines TRBV18 with TRBJ2-7; maybe TRBD1 (5 bases). From germline, CDR1 is KGHSH and CDR2 LQKENI. Trimming took 1 base from V and 6 from J, leaving 10 bases between them. This CDR3 is 13 amino acids long. The CDR3 reads CASSPLVGAEQYF. The CDR3 DNA sequence: TGTGCCAGCTCACCACTCGTAGGGGCCGAGCAGTACTTC.

The rearrangement links TRBV10-3 to TRBJ1-1; TRBD1 matches 8 bases. Germline-derived CDR1 and CDR2 are ENHRY and SYGVKD. Germline trimming cut 9 bases from V and 0 bases from J; bases unmatched to any gene: 3. This CDR3 spans 13 amino acids. The CDR3 DNA reads as TGTGCCATTGTGGGACAGGTGAACACTGAAGCTTTCTTT. It translates to CAIVGQVNTEAFF.

The V gene is TRBV27, the J gene TRBJ1-2; D unresolved. The V gene lost 3 bases and the J gene lost 6 bases, with 11 bases spanning the gap. This CDR3 is built from 13 residues. Germline CDR1 reads MNHEY; CDR2 reads SMNVEV (reference sequence). The DNA of the CDR3 is TGTGCCAGCAGTTTTAGGAGAAATGATGGCTACACCTTC. Its protein product is CASSFRRNDGYTF.

CDR3 protein: CASSVARDGNTIYF. The CDR3 DNA sequence: TGTGCCAGCAGCGTAGCCAGGGATGGAAACACCATATATTTT. The V and J genes are TRBV9 and TRBJ1-3, with D possibly being TRBD1 (5 bases). Looked up from germline, CDR1 is SGDLS and CDR2 is YYNGEE. V lost 0 bases and J lost 3, with 7 bases in between. The CDR3 totals 14 residues.

This clone was seen more than once but under ten times. V is TRBV19 and J is TRBJ1-4; tentatively, D is TRBD1 (5 bases). This CDR3 spans 15 amino acids. CDR1 and CDR2 from the germline V gene are LNHDA and SQIVND (reference sequence). Trimming stripped 7 bases from V and 2 bases from J, with 14 bases between. CDR3 amino acids: CASNKGIVTNEKLFF. The CDR3 nucleotides read TGTGCCAGTAACAAGGGGATCGTGACTAATGAAAAACTGTTTTTT.

There are a few counts of this clone. The chain joins TRBV7-9 to TRBJ2-2; 7 bases align to TRBD1. Trimming cost V 1 base and J 6 bases; bases outside gene matches: 5. The CDR3 length is 15 residues. The V gene's germline CDR1 is SEHNR and CDR2 FQNEAQ (reference sequence). The CDR3: CASSLDRDSPGELFF. CDR3 sequence (DNA): TGTGCCAGCAGCTTAGATCGGGACAGCCCCGGGGAGCTGTTTTTT.

This clone has ten or more counts. The J gene is TRBJ2-2, the V gene TRBV25-1; 7 bases are shared with TRBD1. V was pared by 6 bases and J by 1 base, with 2 bases of the junction left unmatched. This CDR3 has 14 residues. Germline V gene sequence: CDR1 MGHDK, CDR2 SYGVNS. The CDR3 spells CASSRTGNTGELFF. DNA for the CDR3: TGTGCCAGCAGCAGGACAGGGAACACCGGGGAGCTGTTTTTT. The variable domain in full, with the rest retrieved from reference TRBV25-1 and TRBJ2-2, is EADIYQTPRYLVIGTGKKITLECSQTMGHDKMYWYQQDPGMELHLIHYSYGVNSTEKGDLSSESTVSRIRTEHFPLTLESARPSHTSQYLCASSRTGNTGELFFGEGSRLTVL.

This clone was counted between two and nine times. The chain is built from TRBV18 and TRBJ1-2; 7 bases agree with TRBD1. The trim removed 6 bases at V and 7 bases at J, leaving 11 bases unmatched. Germline V CDR1 and CDR2: KGHSH, LQKENI. CDR3 length: 14 amino acids. The CDR3 protein is CASSPGTAPGGYTF. As DNA, the CDR3 is TGTGCCAGCTCCCCCGGGACAGCTCCCGGTGGCTACACCTTC.

This clone occurred a few times. The chain joins TRBV5-1 to TRBJ2-1; possibly TRBD1 or TRBD2 for D (5 bases each). This CDR3 comprises 15 residues. Per germline, CDR1 SGHRS and CDR2 YFSETQ. V lost 6 bases and J lost 4, with 17 bases in between. DNA of the CDR3: TGCGCCAGCACCCCCCGGGACGCTAATTACAATGAGCAGTTCTTC. Translating gives CASTPRDANYNEQFF. The full variable domain, in which reference TRBV5-1 and TRBJ2-1 provide the parts outside the CDR3, is KAGVTQTPRYLIKTRGQQVTLSCSPISGHRSVSWYQQTPGQGLQFLFEYFSETQRNKGNFPGRFSGRQFSNSRSEMNVSTLELGDSALYLCASTPRDANYNEQFFGPGTRLTVL.

This clone was seen a handful of times. The CDR3 DNA reads TGTGCCAGCAGTGGGAGCGGGGGGGATTTCGAGCAGTACTTC. Its translation: CASSGSGGDFEQYF. This chain uses TRBV25-1 with TRBJ2-7; 10 bases line up with TRBD2. CDR1 and CDR2 from the germline V gene are MGHDK and SYGVNS. With 4 bases clipped from V and 6 bases from J, the junction kept 6 bases outside the gene matches. The CDR3 has 14 amino acids.

With respect to this clone: The sample holds other DNA sequences that translate to the same CDR3. The V and J genes are TRBV6-5 and TRBJ2-3; TRBD2 matches 8 bases. In germline, CDR1 is MNHEY, CDR2 SVGAGI. Trimming removed 6 bases from V and 2 bases from J; junction bases left unmatched: 4. The CDR3 covers 14 residues. For the CDR3, the DNA is TGTGCCAGCAGACGGGGGGGGTCCACAGATACGCAGTATTTT. Protein: CASRRGGSTDTQYF.